This T cell receptor beta chain was identified in a study of T cell repertoires in aging, cancer and after chemotherapy. Amplification of TCR beta used genomic DNA extracted from peripheral blood. Study-level results: In cancer patients, declining TCR diversity with age involved lost richness and lost evenness. Median generation probability rose over the chemotherapy interval in each cancer cohort, suggesting rebound thymic output. The repertoire data cannot show anything about immunological memory following chemotherapy.

Germline trimming cut 5 bases from V and 6 bases from J; bases unmatched to any gene: 8. In germline, CDR1 is MNHNY, CDR2 SVGAGI (reference sequence). The length of the CDR3 is 14 residues. By share of the sample, this clonotype is medium-sized. The target antigen is unknown. Rearranged V-D-J TRB sequences were amplified with a mixed TRB-A/B primer pool. TCRdb re-analysed the multiplex PCR reads in MiXCR, keeping a single row per CDR3 protein. The sample has several thousand distinct CDR3 sequences, 20% to 25% seen once. The V and J genes are TRBV6-6 and TRBJ2-7, with 9 bases aligning to TRBD1. Sequencing was carried out using blood. The TCR comes from a human donor in good health. The donor label of this sample is uncertain. The DNA for the CDR3 is TGTGCCAGCAGTGATCGGGACAGGGCTTCCGAGCAGTACTTC. This codes for CASSDRDRASEQYF.